This T cell receptor (beta chain) was sequenced for a study of cytomegalovirus exposure and HLA in healthy donors. Study information: A data release that came early held 80 million or so unique TCRs from HLA-typed donors. Overall study findings and caveats: The analysis excluded some indistinguishable V segments, including TRBV6-2 and TRBV6-3. Most CMV-associated TCR beta chains were later found to appear HLA-restricted. According to an earlier analysis, most TCR beta V segments yielded productive rearrangements about 90% or about 30% of the time.

The PCR made use of 60 Vbeta and 13 Jbeta primers. Here immunoSEQ multiplex PCR was the method, and the copy in TCRdb shows in-frame clones only, minus some. Counted here are 100,000 to 150,000 clones, 75% to 85% occurring once; the ten biggest clones make up approximately 10%. The V and J ends lost 2 bases and 5 bases, in that order; junction bases with no gene match: 18. Per germline, CDR1 KGHSH and CDR2 LQKENI. This CDR3 contains 19 residues. In the case of this clone: Its antigen is still unknown.

This chain links TRBV18 with TRBJ2-7; 10 nucleotides line up with TRBD1. The clonotype comes from a man younger than 45 in good health and CMV-seropositive. Sequencing was performed on PBMCs. For the CDR3, the DNA is TGTGCCAGCTCACCATCCCTCGGGACAGGGGATTCGGGGCATGACGAGCAGTACTTC. Amino acids: CASSPSLGTGDSGHDEQYF.